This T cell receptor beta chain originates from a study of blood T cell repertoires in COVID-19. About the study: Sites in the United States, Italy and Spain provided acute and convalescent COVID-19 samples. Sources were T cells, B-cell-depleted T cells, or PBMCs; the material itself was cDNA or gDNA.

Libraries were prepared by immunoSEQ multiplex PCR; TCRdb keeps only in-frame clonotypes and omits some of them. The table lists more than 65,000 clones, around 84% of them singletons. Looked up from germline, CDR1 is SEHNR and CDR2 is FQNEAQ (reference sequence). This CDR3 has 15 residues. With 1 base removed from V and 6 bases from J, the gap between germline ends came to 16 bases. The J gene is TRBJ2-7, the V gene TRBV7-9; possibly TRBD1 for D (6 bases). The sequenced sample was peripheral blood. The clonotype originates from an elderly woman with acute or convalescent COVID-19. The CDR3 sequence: CASSLGGTGLAEQYF. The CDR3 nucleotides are TGTGCCAGCAGCTTAGGAGGCACAGGGCTTGCCGAGCAGTACTTC.